This TCR beta chain was recovered during a study of T cells after yellow fever vaccination. TCRdb redid the calling of the 5' RACE reads with MiXCR, one entry per CDR3 protein. This table holds about 340,000 distinct CDR3 sequences, under 15% found once. V was shortened by 10 bases and J by 0 bases, with 13 bases between the two germline ends. Per germline, CDR1 MDHEN and CDR2 SYDVKM. The CDR3 loop spans 13 amino acids. The chain links TRBV28 to TRBJ2-7; unclear D gene. The sample was CD4+ T cells sorted from PBMCs, taken 15 days after the yellow fever booster vaccination. The source is a man between 18 and 29 years old who received the YFV17D yellow fever vaccine. CDR3 sequence (DNA): TGTGCCACCCAGGCACCGAGCTCCTACGAGCAGTACGTC. Protein: CATQAPSSYEQYV.